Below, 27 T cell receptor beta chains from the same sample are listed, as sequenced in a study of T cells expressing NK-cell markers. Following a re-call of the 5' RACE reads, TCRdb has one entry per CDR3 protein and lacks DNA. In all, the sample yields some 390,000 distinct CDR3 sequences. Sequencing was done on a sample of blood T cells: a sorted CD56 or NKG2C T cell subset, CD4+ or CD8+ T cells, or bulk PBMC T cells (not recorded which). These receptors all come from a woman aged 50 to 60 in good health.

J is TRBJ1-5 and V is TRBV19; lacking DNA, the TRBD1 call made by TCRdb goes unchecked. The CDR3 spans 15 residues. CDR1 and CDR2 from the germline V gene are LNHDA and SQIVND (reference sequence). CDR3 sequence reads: CASSQGVSGNQPQHF.

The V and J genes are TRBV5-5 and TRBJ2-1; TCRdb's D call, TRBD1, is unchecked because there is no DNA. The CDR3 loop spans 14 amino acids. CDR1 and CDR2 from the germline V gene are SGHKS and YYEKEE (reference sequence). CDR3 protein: CATKQGATYNEQFF.

The chain's CDR3 is CATTDRDKDNEQFF. The chain employs TRBV24-1 and TRBJ2-1; the D call from TCRdb, TRBD1, cannot be confirmed without DNA. The CDR3 totals 14 residues. CDR1 is KGHDR and CDR2 is SFDVKD in the germline V gene.

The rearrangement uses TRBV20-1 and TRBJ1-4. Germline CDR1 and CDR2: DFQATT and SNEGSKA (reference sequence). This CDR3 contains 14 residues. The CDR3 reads CSATTESTNEKLFF.

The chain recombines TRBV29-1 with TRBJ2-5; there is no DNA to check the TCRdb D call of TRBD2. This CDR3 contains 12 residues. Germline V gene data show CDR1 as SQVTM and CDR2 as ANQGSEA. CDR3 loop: CSVFSAEETQYF.

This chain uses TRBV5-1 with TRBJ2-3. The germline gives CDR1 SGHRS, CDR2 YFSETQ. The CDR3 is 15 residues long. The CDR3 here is CASERTLAGTDTQYF.

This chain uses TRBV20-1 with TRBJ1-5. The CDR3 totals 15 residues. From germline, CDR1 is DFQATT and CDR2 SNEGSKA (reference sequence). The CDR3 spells CSAISPSAGNQPQHF.

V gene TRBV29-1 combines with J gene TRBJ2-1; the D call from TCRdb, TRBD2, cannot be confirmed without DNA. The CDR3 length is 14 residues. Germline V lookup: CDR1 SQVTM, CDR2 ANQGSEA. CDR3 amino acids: CSVYRRGILNEQFF.

The CDR3 loop is CASSQSSGNEQFF. This chain uses TRBV3-1 with TRBJ2-1; lacking DNA, the TRBD1 call made by TCRdb goes unchecked. The CDR3 loop spans 13 amino acids. From germline, CDR1 is LGHDT and CDR2 YNNKEL (reference sequence).

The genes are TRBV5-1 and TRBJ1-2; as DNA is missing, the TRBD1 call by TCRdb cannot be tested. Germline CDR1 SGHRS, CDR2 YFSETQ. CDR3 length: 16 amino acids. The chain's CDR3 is CASSLNSGQGESGYTF.

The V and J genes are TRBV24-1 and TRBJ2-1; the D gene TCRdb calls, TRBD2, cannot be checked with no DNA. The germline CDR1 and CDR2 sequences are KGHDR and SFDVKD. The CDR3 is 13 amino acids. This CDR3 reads CATSGAPAHEQFF.

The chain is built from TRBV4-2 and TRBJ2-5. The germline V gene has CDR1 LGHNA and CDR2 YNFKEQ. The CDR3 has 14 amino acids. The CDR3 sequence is CASSQDQAIETQYF.

The CDR3 spells CASSLRGGYTEAFF. This rearrangement joins TRBV5-1 to TRBJ1-1. The CDR3 consists of 14 residues. Per germline, CDR1 SGHRS and CDR2 YFSETQ.

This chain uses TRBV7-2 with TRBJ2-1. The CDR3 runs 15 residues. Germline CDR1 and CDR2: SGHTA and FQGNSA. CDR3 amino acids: CASSLEKASYNEQFF.

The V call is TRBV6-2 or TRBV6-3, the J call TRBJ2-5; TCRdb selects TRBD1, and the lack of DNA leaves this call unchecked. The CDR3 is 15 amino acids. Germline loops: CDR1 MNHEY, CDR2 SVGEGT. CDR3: CASSRGQMIQETQYF.

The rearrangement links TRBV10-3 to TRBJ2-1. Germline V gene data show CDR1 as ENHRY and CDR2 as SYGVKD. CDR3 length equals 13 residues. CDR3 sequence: CAINTKNYNEQFF.

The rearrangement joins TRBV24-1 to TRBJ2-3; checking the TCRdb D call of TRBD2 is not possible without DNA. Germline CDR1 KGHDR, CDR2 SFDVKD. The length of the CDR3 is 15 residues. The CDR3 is CATSYGRERTDTQYF.

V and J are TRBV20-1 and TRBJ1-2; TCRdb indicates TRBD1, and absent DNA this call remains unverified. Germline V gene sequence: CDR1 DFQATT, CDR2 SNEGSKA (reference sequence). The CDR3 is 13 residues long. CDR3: CSAREGGAGGYTF.

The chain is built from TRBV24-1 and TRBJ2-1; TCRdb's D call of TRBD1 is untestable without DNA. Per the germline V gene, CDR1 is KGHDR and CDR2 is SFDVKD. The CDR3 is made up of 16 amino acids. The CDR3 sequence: CATRGGGGGSYNEQFF.

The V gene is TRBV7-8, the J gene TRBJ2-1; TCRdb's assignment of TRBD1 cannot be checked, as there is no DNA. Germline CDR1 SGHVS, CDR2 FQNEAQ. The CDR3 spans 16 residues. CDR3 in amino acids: CASSSDPGQKHNEQFF.

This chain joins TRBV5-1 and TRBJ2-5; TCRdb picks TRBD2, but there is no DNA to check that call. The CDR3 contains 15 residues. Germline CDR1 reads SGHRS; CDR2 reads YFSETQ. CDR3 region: CASSLAGAEGETQYF.

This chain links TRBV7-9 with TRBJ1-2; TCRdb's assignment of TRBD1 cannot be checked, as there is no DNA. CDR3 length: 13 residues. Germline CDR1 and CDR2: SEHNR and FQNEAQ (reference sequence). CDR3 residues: CASSESTGVGYTF.

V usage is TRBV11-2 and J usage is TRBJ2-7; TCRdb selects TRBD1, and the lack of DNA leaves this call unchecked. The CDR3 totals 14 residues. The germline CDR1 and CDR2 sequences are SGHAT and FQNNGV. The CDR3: CASSLVTGVYEQYF.

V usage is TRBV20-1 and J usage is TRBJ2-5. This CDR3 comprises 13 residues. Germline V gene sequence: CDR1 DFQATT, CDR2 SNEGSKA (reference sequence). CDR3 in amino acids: CSAREGGQETQYF.

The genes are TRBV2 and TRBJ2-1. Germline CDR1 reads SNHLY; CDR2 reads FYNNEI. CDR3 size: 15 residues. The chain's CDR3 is CASSEYAAATNEQFF.

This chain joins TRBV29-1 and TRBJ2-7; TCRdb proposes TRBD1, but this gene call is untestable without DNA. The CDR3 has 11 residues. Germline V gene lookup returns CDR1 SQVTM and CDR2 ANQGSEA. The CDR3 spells CSVRQGHEQYF.

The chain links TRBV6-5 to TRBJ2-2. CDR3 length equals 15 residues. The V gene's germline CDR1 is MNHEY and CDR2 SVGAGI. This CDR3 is CASSYSGVRTGELFF.